This record concerns one T cell receptor beta chain sequence. Sequencing was performed with immunoSEQ multiplex PCR; in TCRdb, only in-frame clones are kept and a portion is missing. The sample records about 320,000 clones, nearly 90% being singletons. The CDR3 length is 16 residues. Germline V lookup: CDR1 SNHLY, CDR2 FYNNEI. After removal of 5 bases from V and 6 bases from J, the junction contained 9 bases not matched to a gene. The sample comes from a study of blood T cell repertoires in COVID-19. As for the study in general: From the United States, Italy and Spain came samples of acute and convalescent COVID-19. Nucleic acid was either cDNA or gDNA, and it came from T cells, B-cell-depleted T cells, or PBMCs.

Participant-reported clinical history was the basis for cohort assignment. Two negative PCRs, clearance, or symptom resolution characterized the recovered Cohort 3 donors. The chain uses TRBV2 and TRBJ1-5; 11 bases match TRBD1. Sequencing used PBMCs or T cells enriched from blood (not recorded which). The sequence was collected from a woman aged 25 to 39 who had recovered from COVID-19. CDR3 DNA sequence: TGTGCCAGCAGTTCCCGGACAGGGGGCGCGAGTCAGCCCCAGCATTTT. Its protein is CASSSRTGGASQPQHF.